These 21 T cell receptor beta chains share one sample of origin, sequenced in a study of T cells in Graves' hyperthyroidism and ophthalmopathy (dated by TCRdb to the late 2010s). The receptor library was made with multiplex PCR. For sequencing, an Illumina HiSeq 2000 was employed. Amplification of TCR beta CDR3 regions was carried out from RNA transcripts. A first-round RT-PCR of the TCR CDR3 used the HTBI primer set with the Qiagen OneStep RT-PCR kit. TCRdb reran the public reads through fastp at Q25 and MiXCR, keeping productive beta chains. Each entry is one CDR3 protein sequence, shown with its most common DNA and genes. A total of more than 450,000 distinct CDR3 sequences appear in this sample, about 20% of them only once. The ten largest clones represent roughly 47% of the sample. Sequencing used blood. Receptor source: a man in his forties or fifties with Graves' ophthalmopathy.

V and J are TRBV28 and TRBJ2-3; a possible D gene is TRBD2 (7 bases). Germline-derived CDR1 and CDR2 are MDHEN and SYDVKM. This CDR3 is built from 15 residues. V was pared by 3 bases and J by 3 bases, with 13 bases between. CDR3 sequence: CASSLFKGGTDTQYF. The CDR3 DNA is TGTGCCAGCAGTTTGTTCAAGGGGGGGACAGATACGCAGTATTTT.

The chain is built from TRBV7-2 and TRBJ2-7, with D possibly matching TRBD2 (5 bases). The CDR3 loop spans 19 amino acids. Looked up from germline, CDR1 is SGHTA and CDR2 is FQGNSA. V was cut by 0 bases and J by 2 bases, with 23 bases left in between. The CDR3 bases are TGTGCCAGCAGCTTAGCGGATCGGGTGTCTAGGTCCGGGGCCTACGAGCAGTACTTC. As protein: CASSLADRVSRSGAYEQYF.

This rearrangement joins TRBV20-1 to TRBJ2-1, with D perhaps given as TRBD1 or TRBD2 (5 bases each). This CDR3 is built from 12 residues. Trimming pared 7 bases from V and 5 bases from J, leaving 12 bases between. Germline CDR1 and CDR2: DFQATT and SNEGSKA (reference sequence). The CDR3 nucleotides are TGCAGTGGGGGGTTAGGCGACAATGAGCAGTTCTTC. Its protein product is CSGGLGDNEQFF.

This clonotype was detected only a few times. The V gene is TRBV20-1, the J gene TRBJ2-1; 12 bases are shared with TRBD2. This CDR3 is built from 11 residues. Trimming cost V 5 bases and J 15 bases; bases outside gene matches: 5. CDR1 and CDR2 from the germline V gene are DFQATT and SNEGSKA (reference sequence). As DNA, the CDR3 is TGCAGTGCTTTACTAGCGGGAGGTCCGTTCTTC. Translating gives CSALLAGGPFF.

This clonotype was seen repeatedly, ten times or more. The chain couples TRBV3-1 to TRBJ1-1; D gene ambiguous. The V and J ends lost 0 bases and 9 bases respectively, with 11 bases between them. CDR1 is LGHDT, CDR2 YNNKEL, per germline (reference sequence). The CDR3 contains 13 residues. This CDR3 is CASSQEETGKAFF. The CDR3 bases are TGTGCCAGCAGCCAAGAGGAGACTGGGAAAGCTTTCTTT.

This clonotype occurred a few times. The chain combines TRBV4-3 with TRBJ2-7; D is perhaps TRBD1 or TRBD2 (6 bases each). This CDR3 comprises 13 residues. V lost 4 bases and J 7 bases, leaving 14 bases between the germline ends. The germline CDR1 and CDR2 sequences are LGHNA and YSLEER. The DNA for the CDR3 is TGCGCCAGCAGCCGGGGGGCAGGGAGGGAGCAGTACTTC. This sequence encodes CASSRGAGREQYF.

The chain is built from TRBV4-3 and TRBJ2-1; D remains unclear. The CDR3 runs to 13 residues. Germline CDR1 reads LGHNA; CDR2 reads YSLEER. V lost 0 bases, J lost 8 bases, and 8 bases lay in between. CDR3 loop: CASSQEGWHEQFF. CDR3 nucleotides: TGCGCCAGCAGCCAAGAGGGATGGCATGAGCAGTTCTTC.

This clonotype was counted only a few times. This rearrangement joins TRBV29-1 to TRBJ2-6, with D possibly TRBD2 on 6 matching bases. The CDR3 is made up of 16 amino acids. Per the germline V gene, CDR1 is SQVTM and CDR2 is ANQGSEA. Trimming pared 4 bases from V and 0 bases from J, leaving 13 bases between. CDR3 residues: CSVGDSASSGANVLTF. The CDR3, as DNA: TGCAGCGTTGGGGACTCTGCTAGCTCTGGGGCCAACGTCCTGACTTTC.

The sample holds a few counts of this clonotype. This rearrangement joins TRBV4-1 to TRBJ2-7; D may match TRBD1 or TRBD2 (6 bases each). The CDR3 totals 13 residues. Trimming removed 2 bases from V and 6 bases from J, with 11 bases in between. The V gene's germline CDR1 is MGHRA and CDR2 YSYEKL. The CDR3 spells CASSQTGGLEQYF. The CDR3, as DNA: TGCGCCAGCAGCCAAACCGGGGGCCTCGAGCAGTACTTC.

The genes are TRBV20-1 and TRBJ2-7; D possibly corresponds to TRBD1 (6 bases). Germline V CDR1 and CDR2: DFQATT, SNEGSKA (reference sequence). CDR3 length equals 14 residues. Trimming cost V 6 bases and J 3 bases, with 18 bases left between them. CDR3 sequence reads: CSAIEPGQYYEQYF. In DNA, the CDR3 is TGCAGTGCCATCGAACCGGGACAATACTACGAGCAGTACTTC.

A few counts support this clonotype. CDR3 in amino acids: CASSQGNFWQETQYF. CDR3 nucleotide sequence: TGTGCCAGCAGTCAGGGTAATTTTTGGCAAGAGACCCAGTACTTC. The rearrangement uses TRBV28 and TRBJ2-5; a weak D match, TRBD1 (5 bases). The germline CDR1 and CDR2 sequences are MDHEN and SYDVKM. Trimming pared 5 bases from V and 2 bases from J, leaving 15 bases between. The CDR3 runs to 15 residues. Full variable domain (outside the CDR3, taken from reference TRBV28 and TRBJ2-5): DVKVTQSSRYLVKRTGEKVFLECVQDMDHENMFWYRQDPGLGLRLIYFSYDVKMKEKGDIPEGYSVSREKKERFSLILESASTNQTSMYLCASSQGNFWQETQYFGPGTRLLVL.

This clonotype was counted only a few times. V usage is TRBV30 and J usage is TRBJ2-4; no clear D gene. This CDR3 spans 15 amino acids. V gave up 2 bases and J gave up 1 base, with 12 bases separating them. Germline CDR1 is GTSNPN and CDR2 is SVGIG (reference sequence). The CDR3 spells CAWSNRNEAKNIQYF. CDR3 coding DNA: TGTGCCTGGAGTAACCGTAATGAGGCCAAAAACATTCAGTACTTC.

At least ten counts were recorded for this clonotype. The chain couples TRBV27 to TRBJ2-7; 10 bases match TRBD1. From germline, CDR1 is MNHEY and CDR2 SMNVEV (reference sequence). The ends lost 5 bases at V and 4 bases at J; junction bases unmatched: 8. This CDR3 has 15 residues. The CDR3 region has the DNA TGTGCCAGCAGTGCACGGACAGGGGGACTTTACGAGCAGTACTTC. Translation gives CASSARTGGLYEQYF.

The chain uses TRBV9 and TRBJ2-1, with 7 bases aligning to TRBD1. The germline gives CDR1 SGDLS, CDR2 YYNGEE. The CDR3 sequence is 15 residues long. V was clipped by 0 bases and J by 5 bases; unmatched bases: 5. The CDR3 sequence is CASSVALGQDNEQFF. CDR3 nucleotides: TGTGCCAGCAGCGTAGCTCTAGGACAGGACAATGAGCAGTTCTTC.

V and J are TRBV20-1 and TRBJ2-7; a possible D gene is TRBD2 (5 bases). Trimming cost V 6 bases and J 3 bases, with 15 bases left between them. This CDR3 is built from 13 residues. Germline V CDR1 and CDR2: DFQATT, SNEGSKA (reference sequence). The CDR3 sequence is CSALSSGSYEQYF. CDR3 bases: TGCAGTGCCCTCTCCAGCGGAAGCTACGAGCAGTACTTC.

This clonotype was seen only a few times. The gene calls are TRBV6-2 or TRBV6-3 and TRBJ2-1; D is undetermined. Trimming shortened V by 2 bases and J by 3 bases, and 5 bases separated the two germline ends. Germline V gene sequence: CDR1 MNHEY, CDR2 SVGEGT. The CDR3 covers 13 residues. The CDR3 region has the DNA TGTGCCAGCAGTTACATCAGCTACAATGAGCAGTTCTTC. This gives the protein CASSYISYNEQFF.

The chain uses TRBV13 and TRBJ2-7; D perhaps matches TRBD1 (6 bases). The CDR3 extends over 13 amino acids. Deletions cut 5 bases from V and 7 bases from J, with 15 bases between. Germline V CDR1 and CDR2: PRHDT, FYEKMQ (reference sequence). The CDR3 sequence is CASSRQALGEQYF. CDR3 bases: TGTGCCAGCAGCCGACAGGCATTGGGGGAGCAGTACTTC.

This clonotype showed up many times. The chain joins TRBV29-1 to TRBJ2-1; D unresolved. Germline lookup yields CDR1 SQVTM and CDR2 ANQGSEA. The CDR3 has 18 amino acids. V dropped 0 bases and J dropped 6 bases, with 24 bases sitting between them. The CDR3 DNA follows: TGCAGCGTTGAAGATCTTCTTTGGGAAAGTGTCGCTGCCAATGAGCAGTTCTTC. Translated, it gives CSVEDLLWESVAANEQFF.

The CDR3 protein is CSVEQGENTEAFF. The CDR3 bases are TGCAGCGTTGAACAGGGTGAGAACACTGAAGCTTTCTTT. The chain has TRBV29-1 and TRBJ1-1; TRBD1 is a possible D gene (5 bases). The germline gives CDR1 SQVTM, CDR2 ANQGSEA. This CDR3 has 13 residues. V was trimmed by 2 bases and J by 1 base, leaving 8 bases between them.

This clonotype was recorded a few times. V is TRBV27 and J is TRBJ1-1, with D perhaps TRBD1 (5 bases). The CDR3 sequence is 16 residues long. Germline V lookup: CDR1 MNHEY, CDR2 SMNVEV (reference sequence). Trimming took 6 bases from V and 1 from J, leaving 18 bases between them. CDR3 sequence reads: CASSKIPGGSNTEAFF. In nucleotides, the CDR3 is TGTGCCAGCAGCAAAATCCCGGGGGGGTCGAACACTGAAGCTTTCTTT.

This clonotype was counted a few times. CDR3 coding DNA: TGTGCCGGAAGCGGTTCCTCTAGCACAGATACGCAGTATTTT. This gives the protein CAGSGSSSTDTQYF. This rearrangement joins TRBV6-1 to TRBJ2-3, with D tentatively TRBD2 (5 bases). From germline, CDR1 is MNHNS and CDR2 SASEGT. The CDR3 extends over 14 amino acids. Trimming removed 11 bases at V and 0 bases at J, with 15 bases between.